These 22 T cell receptor beta chains were all obtained from the same sample, sequenced in a study of cytomegalovirus exposure and HLA in healthy donors. Sequencing used immunoSEQ multiplex PCR; TCRdb keeps in-frame clones, though not all of them. The sample includes more than 95,000 clones, 89% seen only once; the top ten take approximately 1.1%. Sequenced: PBMCs. These receptors originate from a woman in her late teens or twenties in good health and CMV-seronegative.

The chain employs TRBV11-2 and TRBJ1-2, with a tentative D call TRBD1 (6 bases). The CDR3 totals 15 residues. Germline V gene sequence: CDR1 SGHAT, CDR2 FQNNGV. The V end lost 5 bases, the J end lost 0 bases, and 13 bases lay between the germline ends. The CDR3 loop is CASSNSGGSNYGYTF. The CDR3 nucleotides are TGTGCCAGCAGCAACTCGGGGGGCTCTAACTATGGCTACACCTTC.

The rearrangement links TRBV7-8 to TRBJ1-1, with TRBD1 matching 7 bases. This CDR3 contains 16 residues. Germline loops: CDR1 SGHVS, CDR2 FQNEAQ. Unmatched junction bases numbered 13, after V lost 4 bases and J lost 5 bases. CDR3 amino acids: CASSSTRQGPMTEAFF. The CDR3 DNA reads TGTGCCAGCAGCTCCACCCGACAGGGACCGATGACTGAAGCTTTCTTT.

The chain employs TRBV4-2 and TRBJ2-5, with 9 bases fitting TRBD2. The junction had 6 bases not matched to a gene; V was cut back by 1 base and J by 3 bases. CDR1 is LGHNA, CDR2 YNFKEQ, per germline. The CDR3 is 16 amino acids. The CDR3 region is CASSQGTSVGEETQYF. The CDR3 DNA follows: TGTGCCAGCAGCCAAGGGACTAGCGTGGGGGAAGAGACCCAGTACTTC.

This clone was picked up one time. V usage is TRBV19 and J usage is TRBJ2-3, with 10 bases identical to TRBD2. The CDR3 runs 18 residues. J gave up 1 base and V 3 bases, and 10 bases lay outside the gene matches. The germline CDR1 and CDR2 sequences are LNHDA and SQIVND (reference sequence). The CDR3 sequence is CASSIYRLAGGRTDTQYF. The CDR3 DNA follows: TGTGCCAGTAGTATCTACCGCTTAGCGGGGGGCCGCACAGATACGCAGTATTTT.

The chain links TRBV7-9 to TRBJ2-1; TRBD2 is a possible D gene (5 bases). The CDR3 covers 12 residues. Per the germline V gene, CDR1 is SEHNR and CDR2 is FQNEAQ (reference sequence). Between the trimmed V and J ends, which lost 8 bases and 3 bases, there was a span of 8 bases. The CDR3: CASQDFYNEQFF. Written as DNA, the CDR3 is TGTGCCAGCCAGGACTTCTACAATGAGCAGTTCTTC.

The chain recombines TRBV6-4 with TRBJ2-2, with a possible D match to TRBD2 (6 bases). The CDR3 totals 15 residues. Germline V gene sequence: CDR1 MRHNA, CDR2 SNTAGT. Trimming took off 6 bases at V and 1 base at J, with 12 bases between the two ends. CDR3 nucleotide sequence: TGTGCCAGCAGCGGGAGCGGAGAGAACACCGGGGAGCTGTTTTTT. This codes for CASSGSGENTGELFF.

The chain employs TRBV25-1 and TRBJ2-1, with 7 positions matching TRBD1. The CDR3 covers 15 residues. Germline CDR1 is MGHDK and CDR2 is SYGVNS. The V gene end was trimmed by 8 bases and the J gene end by 0 bases; junction bases not matched to a gene: 7. CDR3 bases: TGTGCCAGCGTTATGACAGGGAGCTCCTACAATGAGCAGTTCTTC. Protein: CASVMTGSSYNEQFF.

The chain combines TRBV25-1 with TRBJ2-4, with a possible D match to TRBD1 (6 bases). CDR1 is MGHDK, CDR2 SYGVNS, per germline. Trimming shortened V by 4 bases and J by 6 bases, and 13 bases separated the two germline ends. The length of the CDR3 is 14 residues. The DNA for the CDR3 is TGTGCCAGCAGTGCGGGGATGACAGGAAACATTCAGTACTTC. It yields the protein CASSAGMTGNIQYF.

This sequence joins TRBV9 and TRBJ2-1; D unclear. CDR3 length: 13 amino acids. The V and J ends lost 0 bases and 6 bases respectively, with 7 bases between them. CDR1 and CDR2 from the germline V gene are SGDLS and YYNGEE. CDR3 bases: TGTGCCAGCAGCGTAGGGCGGTTCAATGAGCAGTTCTTC. Residues: CASSVGRFNEQFF.

The gene calls are TRBV19 and TRBJ2-7; 8 bases align to TRBD1. Looked up from germline, CDR1 is LNHDA and CDR2 is SQIVND (reference sequence). J lost 5 bases, V lost 5 bases, and 5 bases had no gene match. CDR3 size: 13 residues. DNA for the CDR3: TGTGCCAGTAGTCGACAGGGGATCCACGAGCAGTACTTC. Encoded protein: CASSRQGIHEQYF.

In this sample, this clone turned up a few times. This sequence joins TRBV6-5 and TRBJ1-2; D not resolved. V gave up 1 base and J gave up 7 bases, with 10 bases separating them. The CDR3 runs to 13 residues. Germline-derived CDR1 and CDR2 are MNHEY and SVGAGI. The CDR3 DNA sequence: TGTGCCAGCAGTTACTTCGAGGGCTCTGGCTACACCTTC. Protein sequence: CASSYFEGSGYTF.

This chain uses TRBV15 with TRBJ2-1, with D tentatively TRBD1 (6 bases). The CDR3 length is 17 residues. Germline-derived CDR1 and CDR2 are LNHNV and YYDKDF (reference sequence). Trimming took 0 bases from V and 1 from J, leaving 13 bases between them. CDR3 in amino acids: CATSRDTGLRSYNEQFF. The CDR3 DNA reads TGTGCCACCAGCAGAGACACAGGGCTTAGGTCCTACAATGAGCAGTTCTTC.

On this clone itself: A junction boundary mismatches the germline segment, possibly from a read error. The rearrangement links TRBV10-3 to TRBJ2-1, with a weak D call TRBD2 (5 bases). CDR3 size: 13 residues. CDR1 and CDR2 (germline): ENHRY, SYGVKD. DNA for the CDR3: TGTGCCACCAGTGACGGGGATTACAATGAGCAGTTCTTC. Protein: CATSDGDYNEQFF.

J is TRBJ1-2 and V is TRBV27, with a tentative D call TRBD1 (6 bases). The germline V gene has CDR1 MNHEY and CDR2 SMNVEV (reference sequence). The CDR3 spans 13 residues. Trimming took 5 bases from V and 4 from J, leaving 11 bases between them. CDR3 protein: CASSTGGGYGYTF. The CDR3 DNA follows: TGTGCCAGCAGTACTGGGGGCGGCTATGGCTACACCTTC.

The chain has TRBV10-3 and TRBJ2-3; TRBD2 agrees at 7 bases. The CDR3 is made up of 15 amino acids. V shed 6 bases and J 2 bases; nucleotides not matched to a gene: 8. CDR1 is ENHRY, CDR2 SYGVKD, per germline. This CDR3 reads CAISPRGVTTDTQYF. CDR3 nucleotides: TGTGCCATCAGCCCTCGGGGGGTCACCACAGATACGCAGTATTTT.

This clone is a singleton in its sample. The V call is TRBV11-2, the J call TRBJ2-7; a weak D match, TRBD2 (6 bases). V shed 6 bases and J shed 7 bases, with 22 bases lying between them. Looked up from germline, CDR1 is SGHAT and CDR2 is FQNNGV. The CDR3 runs 15 residues. The CDR3 nucleotides read TGTGCCAGCAGACCACCCGGAGGGCTTTACGGAGAGCAGTACTTC. Its protein product is CASRPPGGLYGEQYF.

The chain links TRBV2 to TRBJ2-5; tentatively, D is TRBD1 (6 bases). The CDR3 extends over 15 amino acids. Trimming left V 6 bases short and J 1 base short, with 15 bases between. Germline V gene lookup returns CDR1 SNHLY and CDR2 FYNNEI. CDR3 DNA sequence: TGTGCCAGCAGGGCCCGGACAGATATCCAAGAGACCCAGTACTTC. Residues: CASRARTDIQETQYF.

CDR3 residues: CASSANQGAGDTQYF. The CDR3 DNA sequence: TGTGCCAGCAGCGCTAATCAGGGGGCGGGAGATACGCAGTATTTT. The rearrangement joins TRBV2 to TRBJ2-3, with 8 bases that match TRBD1. Germline V lookup: CDR1 SNHLY, CDR2 FYNNEI. CDR3 length equals 15 residues. V trimming: 6 bases; J trimming: 5 bases; junction bases outside the gene matches: 10. Full variable domain (missing parts from reference TRBV2 and TRBJ2-3): EPEVTQTPSHQVTQMGQEVILRCVPISNHLYFYWYRQILGQKVEFLVSFYNNEISEKSEIFDDQFSVERPDGSNFTLKIRSTKLEDSAMYFCASSANQGAGDTQYFGPGTRLTVL.

This chain uses TRBV30 with TRBJ1-6; 8 bases line up with TRBD1. This CDR3 region has 15 residues. Germline trimming cut 4 bases from V and 8 bases from J; bases unmatched to any gene: 10. Germline V gene data show CDR1 as GTSNPN and CDR2 as SVGIG (reference sequence). The CDR3, as DNA: TGTGCCTGGAACGGCAGGGGGCTCGTCTATTCACCCCTCCACTTT. Protein product: CAWNGRGLVYSPLHF.

J is TRBJ2-1 and V is TRBV28, with D possibly TRBD2 on 6 matching bases. V was pared by 3 bases and J by 3 bases, with 15 bases between. CDR1 and CDR2 from the germline V gene are MDHEN and SYDVKM. The CDR3 sequence is 16 residues long. The CDR3 protein is CASSLVADTYYNEQFF. For the CDR3, the DNA is TGTGCCAGCAGTTTGGTAGCGGACACTTACTACAATGAGCAGTTCTTC.

The chain has TRBV5-1 and TRBJ2-5; 11 nucleotides align to TRBD2. The V segment lost 0 bases and the J segment 3 bases; nucleotides outside the gene matches: 4. The CDR3 runs 16 residues. The V gene's germline CDR1 is SGHRS and CDR2 YFSETQ. The DNA for the CDR3 is TGCGCCAGCAGCTTGGGCCCACTAGCGGGGGAAGAGACCCAGTACTTC. Amino acids: CASSLGPLAGEETQYF.

The rearrangement joins TRBV29-1 to TRBJ2-7; TRBD2 matches at 8 bases. The CDR3 contains 13 residues. Germline assignment: CDR1 SQVTM and CDR2 ANQGSEA. The V and J ends lost 6 bases and 6 bases, in that order; junction bases with no gene match: 10. CDR3 DNA: TGCAGCGTGGGAAGCGGGAGATTCGGCGAGCAGTACTTC. Translation gives CSVGSGRFGEQYF.